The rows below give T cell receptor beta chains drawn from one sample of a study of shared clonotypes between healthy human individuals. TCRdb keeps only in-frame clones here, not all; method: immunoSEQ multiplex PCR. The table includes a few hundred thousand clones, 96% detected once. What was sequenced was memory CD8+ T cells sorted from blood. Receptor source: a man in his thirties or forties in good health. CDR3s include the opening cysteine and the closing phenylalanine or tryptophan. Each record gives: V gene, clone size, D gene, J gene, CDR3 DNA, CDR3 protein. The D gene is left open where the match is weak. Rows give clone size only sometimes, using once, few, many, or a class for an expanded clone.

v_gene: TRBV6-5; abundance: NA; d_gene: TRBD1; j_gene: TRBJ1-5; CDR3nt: TGTGCCAGCAGCCAAACAGGGGGCCTAGGCCAGCCCCAGCATTTT; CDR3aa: CASSQTGGLGQPQHF
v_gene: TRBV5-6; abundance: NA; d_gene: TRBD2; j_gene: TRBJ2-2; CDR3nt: TGTGCCAGCAGTTATGGACTAGCGGGCGGGGAGCTGTTTTTT; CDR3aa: CASSYGLAGGELFF
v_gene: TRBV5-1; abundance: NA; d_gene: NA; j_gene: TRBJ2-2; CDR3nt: TGCGCCAGCAGCTTACAGGGAGCGGACACCGGGGAGCTGTTTTTT; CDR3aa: CASSLQGADTGELFF
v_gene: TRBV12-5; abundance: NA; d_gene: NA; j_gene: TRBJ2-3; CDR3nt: TGTGCTAGTGCCACGGGCACAGGGGCTAGCGGCACAGATACGCAGTATTTT; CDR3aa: CASATGTGASGTDTQYF
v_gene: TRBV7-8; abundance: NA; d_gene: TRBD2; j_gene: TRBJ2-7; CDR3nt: TGTGCCAGCAGCTTCAGGCGGGAGGGCCCGAACGAGCAGTACTTC; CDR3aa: CASSFRREGPNEQYF
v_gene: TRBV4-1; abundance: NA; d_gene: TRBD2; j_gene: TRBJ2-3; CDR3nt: TGCGCCAGCAGATTCAATATAGCGGGAGCCACGGTCACAGATACGCAGTATTTT; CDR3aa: CASRFNIAGATVTDTQYF
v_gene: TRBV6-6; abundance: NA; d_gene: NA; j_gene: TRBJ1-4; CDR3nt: TGTGCCAGCAGTCTCCCCATGCGGGAAAAACTGTTTTTT; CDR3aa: CASSLPMREKLFF
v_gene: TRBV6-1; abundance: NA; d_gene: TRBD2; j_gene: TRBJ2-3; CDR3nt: TGTGCCAGCAGTGAAGGGACTAGCGGCACAGATACGCAGTATTTT; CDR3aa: CASSEGTSGTDTQYF
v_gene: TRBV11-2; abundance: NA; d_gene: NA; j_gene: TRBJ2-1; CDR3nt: TGTGCCAGCAGCTTAGTATTCTCCGGCAACTCCTACAATGAGCAGTTCTTC; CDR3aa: CASSLVFSGNSYNEQFF
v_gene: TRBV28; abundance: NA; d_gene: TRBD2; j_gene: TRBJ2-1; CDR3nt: TGTGCCAGCAGTGCGGGACTAGCGGCCTACAATGAGCAGTTCTTC; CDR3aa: CASSAGLAAYNEQFF
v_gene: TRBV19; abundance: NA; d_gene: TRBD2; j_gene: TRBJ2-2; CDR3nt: TGTGCCAGTAGTATATCCCTTCTACGACTAGCTGGCACCGGGGAGCTGTTTTTT; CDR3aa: CASSISLLRLAGTGELFF
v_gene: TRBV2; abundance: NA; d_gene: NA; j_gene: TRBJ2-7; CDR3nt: TGTGCCAGCAGTGAATGGGGCTACGAGCAGTACTTC; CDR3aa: CASSEWGYEQYF
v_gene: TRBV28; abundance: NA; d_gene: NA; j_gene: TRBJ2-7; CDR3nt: TGTGCCAGCAGTTTAATTGGGCTAGCTATGTACGAGCAGTACTTC; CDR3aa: CASSLIGLAMYEQYF
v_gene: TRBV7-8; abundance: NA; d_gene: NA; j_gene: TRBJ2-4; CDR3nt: TGTGCCAGCAGCTTAGGTGTCAGGCGAGAAAACATTCAGTACTTC; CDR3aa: CASSLGVRRENIQYF
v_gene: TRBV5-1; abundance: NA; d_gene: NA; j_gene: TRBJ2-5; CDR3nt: TGCGCCAGCAGGTCCGGAGAGGTCTTAGGCTTCCAAGAGACCCAGTACTTC; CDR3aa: CASRSGEVLGFQETQYF
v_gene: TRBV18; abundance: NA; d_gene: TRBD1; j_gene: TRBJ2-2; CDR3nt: TGTGCCAGCTCACCACCCCCCGGATGGGACAGGGACATAACCGGGGAGCTGTTTTTT; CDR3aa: CASSPPPGWDRDITGELFF
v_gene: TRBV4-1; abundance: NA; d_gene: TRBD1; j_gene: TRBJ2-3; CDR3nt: TGCGCCAGCAGTCGACAGGGGGCAGATACGCAGTATTTT; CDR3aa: CASSRQGADTQYF
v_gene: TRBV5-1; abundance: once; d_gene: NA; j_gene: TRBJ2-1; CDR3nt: TGCGCCAGCAGGGTGACGAGCTCCTACAATGAGCAGTTCTTC; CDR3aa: CASRVTSSYNEQFF
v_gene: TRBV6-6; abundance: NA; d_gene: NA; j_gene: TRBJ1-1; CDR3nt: TGTGCCAGCAGTTACTTCCCCCAACAGCTGAACACTGAAGCTTTCTTT; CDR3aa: CASSYFPQQLNTEAFF
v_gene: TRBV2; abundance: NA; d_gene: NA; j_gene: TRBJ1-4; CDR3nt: TGTGCCAGTTGGAGGGTTAATGAAAAACTGTTTTTT; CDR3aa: CASWRVNEKLFF
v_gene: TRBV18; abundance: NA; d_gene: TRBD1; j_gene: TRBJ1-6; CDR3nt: TGTGCCAGCTCGCCGACAGGGCTTAATTCACCCCTCCACTTT; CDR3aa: CASSPTGLNSPLHF
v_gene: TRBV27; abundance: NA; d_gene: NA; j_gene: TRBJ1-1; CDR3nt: TGTGCCAGCAGTTTGGACGGGGGCACTGAAGCTTTCTTT; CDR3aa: CASSLDGGTEAFF
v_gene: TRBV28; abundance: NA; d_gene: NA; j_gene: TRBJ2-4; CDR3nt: TGTGCCAGCAGCCCAGGAAGAACGGGCAAAAACATTCAGTACTTC; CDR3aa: CASSPGRTGKNIQYF
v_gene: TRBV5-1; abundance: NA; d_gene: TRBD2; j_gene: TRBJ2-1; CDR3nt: TGCGCCAGCAGCTTGGGGACTAGCGAGCTTCCTCCGGAGTTCTTC; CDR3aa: CASSLGTSELPPEFF
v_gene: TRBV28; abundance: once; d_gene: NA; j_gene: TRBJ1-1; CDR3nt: TGTGCCAGCGGTCAGGTAGGGAGGAACACTGAAGCTTTCTTT; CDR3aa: CASGQVGRNTEAFF
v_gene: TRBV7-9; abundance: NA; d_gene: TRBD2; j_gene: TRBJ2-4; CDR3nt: TGTGCCAGCAGCTTAGAAGCCCTAGCGGGTGGAGGAAACATTCAGTACTTC; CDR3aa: CASSLEALAGGGNIQYF
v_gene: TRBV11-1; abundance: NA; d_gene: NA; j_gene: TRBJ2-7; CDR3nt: TGTGCCAGCAGCTTATTGGTATCGGCTGAGCAGTACTTC; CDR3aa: CASSLLVSAEQYF
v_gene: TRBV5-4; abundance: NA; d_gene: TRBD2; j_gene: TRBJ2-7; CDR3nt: TGTGCCAGCAGCTTGGAGGCCAGCGGGAGATCCTACGAGCAGTACTTC; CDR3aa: CASSLEASGRSYEQYF
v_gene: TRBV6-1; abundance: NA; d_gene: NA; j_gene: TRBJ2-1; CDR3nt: TGTGCCACCCTGGGGTACCCCAGCTCCTACAATGAGCAGTTCTTC; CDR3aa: CATLGYPSSYNEQFF
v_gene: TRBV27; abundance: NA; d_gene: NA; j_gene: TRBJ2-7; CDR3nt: TGTGCCACCAGACGATCTTCCTCCTACGAGCAGTACTTC; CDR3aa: CATRRSSSYEQYF
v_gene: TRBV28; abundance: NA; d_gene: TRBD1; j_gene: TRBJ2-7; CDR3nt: TGTGCCAGCAGTCCAAGACAGGGGGGTCGCGAGCAGTACTTC; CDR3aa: CASSPRQGGREQYF
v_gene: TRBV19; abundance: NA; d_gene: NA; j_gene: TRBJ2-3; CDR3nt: TGTGCCAGTAGTATAGCCACAGATACGCAGTATTTT; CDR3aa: CASSIATDTQYF
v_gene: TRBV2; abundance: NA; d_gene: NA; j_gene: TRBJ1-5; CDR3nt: TGTGCCAGCAGTGAAGGACTCGACCAGCAGCCCCAGCATTTT; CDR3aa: CASSEGLDQQPQHF
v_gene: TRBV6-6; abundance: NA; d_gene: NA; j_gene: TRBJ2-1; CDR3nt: TGTGCCAGTCGAGCGACCAGCTCCTACAATGAGCAGTTCTTC; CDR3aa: CASRATSSYNEQFF
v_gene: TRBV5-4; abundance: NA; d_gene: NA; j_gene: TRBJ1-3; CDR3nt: TGTGCCAGCAGCGTCGAGGATTTT; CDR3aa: CASSVEDF
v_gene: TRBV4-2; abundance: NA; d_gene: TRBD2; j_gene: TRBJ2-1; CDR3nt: TGTGCCAGCAGCCTTAGCGGGAGGGAAGACAATGAGCAGTTCTTC; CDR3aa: CASSLSGREDNEQFF
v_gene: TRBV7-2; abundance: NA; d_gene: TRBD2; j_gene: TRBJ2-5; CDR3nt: TGTGCCAGCAGCTTATCGAGCGGGAGGGGAGAGACCCAGTACTTC; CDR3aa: CASSLSSGRGETQYF
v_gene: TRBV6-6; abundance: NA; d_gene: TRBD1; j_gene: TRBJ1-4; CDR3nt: TGTGCCAGCAGTTCGACAGGGGGCGGAAATGAAAAACTGTTTTTT; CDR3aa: CASSSTGGGNEKLFF
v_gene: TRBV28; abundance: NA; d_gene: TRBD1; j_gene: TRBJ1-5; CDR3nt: TGTGCCAGCAGTTCCGGGACAGGGTTTCAGCCCCAGCATTTT; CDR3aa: CASSSGTGFQPQHF
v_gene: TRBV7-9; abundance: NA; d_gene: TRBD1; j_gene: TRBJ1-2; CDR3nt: TGTGCCAGCAGCGTAAACCGGGACAGGGAAAATGGCTACACCTTC; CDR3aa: CASSVNRDRENGYTF
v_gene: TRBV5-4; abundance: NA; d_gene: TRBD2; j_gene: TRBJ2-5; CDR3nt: TGTGCCAGCAGCTTGGGGCTAGCGGGAAAAGAGACCCAGTACTTC; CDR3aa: CASSLGLAGKETQYF
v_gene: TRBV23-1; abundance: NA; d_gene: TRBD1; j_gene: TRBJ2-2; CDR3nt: TGCGCCAGCAGTCAATCTAGGGACAGGTCCCTCGGTTTGGTCACCGGGGAGCTGTTTTTT; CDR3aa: CASSQSRDRSLGLVTGELFF
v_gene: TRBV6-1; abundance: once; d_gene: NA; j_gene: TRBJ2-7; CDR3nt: TGTGCCAGCAGTGAAGATGCAGGGTACTACGAGCAGTACTTC; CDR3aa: CASSEDAGYYEQYF
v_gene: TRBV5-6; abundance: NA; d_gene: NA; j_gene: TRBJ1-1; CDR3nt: TGTGCCAGCAGCTTGGTATGGGAGGTGAACACTGAAGCTTTCTTT; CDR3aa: CASSLVWEVNTEAFF
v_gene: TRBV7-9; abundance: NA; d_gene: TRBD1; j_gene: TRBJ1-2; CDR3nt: TGTGCCAGCAGATGGGACAGGGGATCGAAAGGCTACACCTTC; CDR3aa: CASRWDRGSKGYTF
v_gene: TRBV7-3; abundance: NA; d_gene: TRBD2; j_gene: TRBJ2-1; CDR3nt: TGTGCCAGCAGCCCGACTAGCGGGAGCTACAATGAGCAGTTCTTC; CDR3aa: CASSPTSGSYNEQFF
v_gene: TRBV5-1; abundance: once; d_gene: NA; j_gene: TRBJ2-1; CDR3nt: TGCGCCAGCAGCTTGGACTGGGGCAATGAGCAGTTCTTC; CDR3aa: CASSLDWGNEQFF
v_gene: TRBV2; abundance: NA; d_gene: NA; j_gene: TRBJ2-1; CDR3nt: TGTGCCAGCCTGGGTGGGGAGCAGTTCTTC; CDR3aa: CASLGGEQFF
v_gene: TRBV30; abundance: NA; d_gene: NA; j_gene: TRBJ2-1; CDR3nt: TGTGCCTGGAGTGTACTTGGTGAGCAGTTCTTC; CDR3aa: CAWSVLGEQFF
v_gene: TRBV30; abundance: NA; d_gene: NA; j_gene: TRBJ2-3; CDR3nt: TGTGCCTGGAGCCCCACGGAATACACAGATACGCAGTATTTT; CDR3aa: CAWSPTEYTDTQYF
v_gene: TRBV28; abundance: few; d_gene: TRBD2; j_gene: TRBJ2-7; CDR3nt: TGTGCCAGCAGGATCCGGACTAGCGGGAGAGGGGAGCAGTACTTC; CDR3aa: CASRIRTSGRGEQYF
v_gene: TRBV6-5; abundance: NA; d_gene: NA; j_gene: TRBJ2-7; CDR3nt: TGTGCCAGCAGTTACTCGGGACGCCTCTACGAGCAGTACTTC; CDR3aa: CASSYSGRLYEQYF
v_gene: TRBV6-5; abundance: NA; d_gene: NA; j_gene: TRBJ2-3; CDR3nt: TGTGCCAGCAGTTGGAGGGAGAGGGCAGATACGCAGTATTTT; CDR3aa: CASSWRERADTQYF
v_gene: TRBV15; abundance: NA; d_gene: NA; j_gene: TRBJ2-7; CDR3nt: TGTGCCACCAGCAGAGCTCCGGAACGGTACGAGCAGTACTTC; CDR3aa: CATSRAPERYEQYF
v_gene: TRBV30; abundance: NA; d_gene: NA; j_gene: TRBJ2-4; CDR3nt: TGTGCCTCCTCACTTTCAGCCAAAAACATTCAGTACTTC; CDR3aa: CASSLSAKNIQYF
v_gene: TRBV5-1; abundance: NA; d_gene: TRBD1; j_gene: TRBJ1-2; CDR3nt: TGCGCCAGCAGTTTCGACAGGGCTGGCTACACCTTC; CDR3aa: CASSFDRAGYTF
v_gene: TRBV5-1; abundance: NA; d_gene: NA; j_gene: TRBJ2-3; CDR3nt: TGCGCCAGCAGCTTGGCCCCCGGCACAGATACGCAGTATTTT; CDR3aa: CASSLAPGTDTQYF